This T cell receptor (beta chain) originates from a study of T cell repertoires in cytomegalovirus infection. Across the study: In the study, CMV epitopes included recently identified HLA-C-restricted and well-studied HLA-B-restricted ones. CMV infection plus the matching HLA type was flagged by public TCR beta signatures.

As regards this clonotype: Its antigen is currently unknown.

This CDR3 is built from 15 residues. J lost 2 bases, V lost 4 bases, and 6 bases had no gene match. The germline V gene encodes CDR1 SGHVS and CDR2 FNYEAQ. Whole-study results and caveats: The study identified carriers of CMV plus the relevant HLA from cumulative public TCR beta family frequency. The ex vivo response was dominated by HLA-C-restricted CMV-specific TCR beta clonotypes.

TCRdb reanalysed the reads using MiXCR and keeps one entry per CDR3 protein. The repertoire has fewer than 850,000 distinct CDR3 sequences, roughly 28% of them found once; the top ten carry around 13%. The chain joins TRBV7-6 to TRBJ2-7; TRBD1 agrees at 9 bases. The TCR was taken from a human donor in good health (CMV status not recorded). Some clones in this sample may be carry-over from other donors' samples. The starting material was cultured CD8+ T cells from PBMCs, obtained from culture after CMV antigen stimulation. The CDR3 is CASSSDGTGPYEQYF. As DNA, the CDR3 is TGTGCCAGCAGCTCTGACGGGACAGGGCCCTACGAGCAGTACTTC.